A single sample gave rise to the 21 T cell receptor beta chains below, sequenced in a study of T cells expressing NK-cell markers. For each CDR3 protein, TCRdb gives one entry from its re-call of the 5' RACE reads, without DNA. The listing records 550,000 to 600,000 distinct CDR3 sequences. Sample: blood T cells: a sorted CD56 or NKG2C T cell subset, CD4+ or CD8+ T cells, or bulk PBMC T cells (not recorded which). The receptors shown here come from a man between 18 and 35 years old in good health.

The chain couples TRBV5-1 to TRBJ1-5. Germline V CDR1 and CDR2: SGHRS, YFSETQ. This CDR3 is built from 16 residues. CDR3 sequence: CASSLDWRNSNQPQHF.

The V gene is TRBV6-5, the J gene TRBJ2-2; absent DNA, TCRdb's TRBD2 call cannot be checked. This CDR3 contains 13 residues. Germline V gene sequence: CDR1 MNHEY, CDR2 SVGAGI. The CDR3: CASRGGGTGELFF.

This chain joins TRBV5-1 and TRBJ2-2. CDR3 size: 14 residues. Germline V gives CDR1 SGHRS, CDR2 YFSETQ. The CDR3 loop is CASSLASASGELFF.

The rearrangement uses TRBV7-2 and TRBJ2-3; the TRBD2 assignment by TCRdb is unverifiable without DNA. This CDR3 comprises 17 residues. CDR1 is SGHTA and CDR2 is FQGNSA in the germline V gene. CDR3 residues: CASSLATSGRRGDTQYF.

V is TRBV6-1 and J is TRBJ2-7; with no DNA, the TCRdb D assignment of TRBD2 cannot be verified. This CDR3 is built from 13 residues. Germline V gives CDR1 MNHNS, CDR2 SASEGT. This chain's CDR3 is CASQTSGSVGQYF.

The rearrangement uses TRBV6-5 and TRBJ2-2. Germline V CDR1 and CDR2: MNHEY, SVGAGI. The length of the CDR3 is 16 residues. The CDR3 is CASSYSVDRGTGELFF.

The rearrangement uses TRBV20-1 and TRBJ1-5; there is no DNA to check the TCRdb D call of TRBD1. The CDR3 runs to 14 residues. Per the germline V gene, CDR1 is DFQATT and CDR2 is SNEGSKA (reference sequence). This chain's CDR3 is CSALTGKGNQPQHF.

V is TRBV5-1 and J is TRBJ2-3; TCRdb returns TRBD1, unconfirmable since there is no DNA. The CDR3 spans 15 residues. Germline V gene lookup returns CDR1 SGHRS and CDR2 YFSETQ. The CDR3 loop is CASSLDGPDTDTQYF.

The CDR3: CASSLVTKETTKNIQYF. This chain links TRBV7-8 with TRBJ2-4. Germline V lookup: CDR1 SGHVS, CDR2 FQNEAQ. The CDR3 contains 17 residues. The variable domain in full, completed from reference TRBV7-8 and TRBJ2-4, reads GAGVSQSPRYKVAKRGQDVALRCDPISGHVSLFWYQQALGQGPEFLTYFQNEAQLDKSGLPSDRFFAERPEGSVSTLKIQRTQQEDSAVYLCASSLVTKETTKNIQYFGAGTRLSVL.

The rearrangement joins TRBV3-1 to TRBJ2-2; TCRdb reports TRBD2, a call that lacks DNA to check it against. The V gene's germline CDR1 is LGHDT and CDR2 YNNKEL (reference sequence). The CDR3 totals 19 residues. The CDR3 loop is CASSPGLAGRTANTGELFF. The whole variable domain, filled in from reference TRBV3-1 and TRBJ2-2, reads DTAVSQTPKYLVTQMGNDKSIKCEQNLGHDTMYWYKQDSKKFLKIMFSYNNKELIINETVPNRFSPKSPDKAHLNLHINSLELGDSAVYFCASSPGLAGRTANTGELFFGEGSRLTVL.

The chain is built from TRBV6-2 or TRBV6-3 and TRBJ2-3; TCRdb selects TRBD2, and the lack of DNA leaves this call unchecked. The CDR3 consists of 12 residues. The germline CDR1 and CDR2 sequences are MNHEY and SVGEGT. CDR3 protein: CASNGLDFTQYF.

The chain employs TRBV16 and TRBJ2-1; the D call from TCRdb, TRBD1, cannot be confirmed without DNA. The CDR3 is 16 residues long. Germline V lookup: CDR1 KGHSY, CDR2 FQNENV. The CDR3 region is CASSQSVGQGVNEQFF.

V is TRBV7-3 and J is TRBJ2-1; no DNA is available, so the TRBD1 call from TCRdb remains unchecked. CDR3 size: 15 residues. The germline CDR1 and CDR2 sequences are SGHTA and FQGTGA. The CDR3 protein is CASARSGSSYNEQFF.

The chain joins TRBV6-1 to TRBJ1-2. The CDR3 runs to 15 residues. CDR1 and CDR2 from the germline V gene are MNHNS and SASEGT. CDR3 protein: CASSEGIPGMGGYTF.

The chain uses TRBV20-1 and TRBJ2-5. The CDR3 is made up of 13 amino acids. Germline V gene lookup returns CDR1 DFQATT and CDR2 SNEGSKA (reference sequence). CDR3 sequence: CSASQGSRETQYF.

The rearrangement joins TRBV6-5 to TRBJ1-2; TCRdb's assignment of TRBD1 cannot be checked, as there is no DNA. The CDR3 runs to 13 residues. Germline values: CDR1 MNHEY, CDR2 SVGAGI. This chain's CDR3 is CASRRDTSYGYTF.

The chain combines TRBV5-1 with TRBJ2-1; absent DNA, TCRdb's TRBD1 call cannot be checked. This CDR3 is 14 amino acids long. The germline V gene encodes CDR1 SGHRS and CDR2 YFSETQ. This CDR3 reads CASSLTGGQQREFF.

The chain combines TRBV10-3 with TRBJ1-5. The germline CDR1 and CDR2 sequences are ENHRY and SYGVKD. The CDR3 totals 14 residues. The CDR3 sequence is CAISDPSSGQPQHF.

The gene calls are TRBV5-6 and TRBJ2-7; TCRdb gives TRBD1 as the D gene, but with no DNA this cannot be confirmed. Germline loops: CDR1 SGHDT, CDR2 YYEEEE. This CDR3 spans 18 amino acids. The CDR3 reads CASSPPPRDRPSSYEQYF.

The chain joins TRBV6-2 or TRBV6-3 to TRBJ2-2. This CDR3 is built from 14 residues. CDR1 and CDR2 (germline): MNHEY, SVGEGT. The CDR3 loop reads CASSYSRDNGELFF.

V is TRBV5-1 and J is TRBJ2-5; TCRdb returns TRBD1, unconfirmable since there is no DNA. Germline-derived CDR1 and CDR2 are SGHRS and YFSETQ. The CDR3 covers 15 residues. CDR3 in amino acids: CASSLGMTEQETQYF. The entire variable domain, with the rest obtained from reference TRBV5-1 and TRBJ2-5, is as follows: KAGVTQTPRYLIKTRGQQVTLSCSPISGHRSVSWYQQTPGQGLQFLFEYFSETQRNKGNFPGRFSGRQFSNSRSEMNVSTLELGDSALYLCASSLGMTEQETQYFGPGTRLLVL.